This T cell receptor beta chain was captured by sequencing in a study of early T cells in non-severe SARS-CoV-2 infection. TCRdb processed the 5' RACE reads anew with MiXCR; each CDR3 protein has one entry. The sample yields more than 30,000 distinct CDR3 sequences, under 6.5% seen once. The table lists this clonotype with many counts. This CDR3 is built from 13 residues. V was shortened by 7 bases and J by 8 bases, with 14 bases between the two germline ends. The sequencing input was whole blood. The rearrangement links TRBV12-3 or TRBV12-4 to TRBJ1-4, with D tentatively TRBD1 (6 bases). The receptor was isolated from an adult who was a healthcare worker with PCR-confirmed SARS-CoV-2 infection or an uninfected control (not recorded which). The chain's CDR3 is CASMGQGWEKLFF. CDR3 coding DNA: TGTGCCAGCATGGGACAAGGATGGGAAAAACTGTTTTTT.